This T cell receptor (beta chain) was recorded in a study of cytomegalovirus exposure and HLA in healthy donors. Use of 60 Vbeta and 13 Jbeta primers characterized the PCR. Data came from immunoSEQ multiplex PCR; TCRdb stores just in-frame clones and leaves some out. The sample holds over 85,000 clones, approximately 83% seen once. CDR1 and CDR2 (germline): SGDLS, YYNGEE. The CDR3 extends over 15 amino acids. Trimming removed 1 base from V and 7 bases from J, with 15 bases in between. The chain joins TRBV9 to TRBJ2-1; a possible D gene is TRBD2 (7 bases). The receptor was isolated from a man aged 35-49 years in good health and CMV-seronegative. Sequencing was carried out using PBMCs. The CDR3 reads CASSVSTGGPNEQFF. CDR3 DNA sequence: TGTGCCAGCAGCGTATCCACCGGGGGGCCTAATGAGCAGTTCTTC.